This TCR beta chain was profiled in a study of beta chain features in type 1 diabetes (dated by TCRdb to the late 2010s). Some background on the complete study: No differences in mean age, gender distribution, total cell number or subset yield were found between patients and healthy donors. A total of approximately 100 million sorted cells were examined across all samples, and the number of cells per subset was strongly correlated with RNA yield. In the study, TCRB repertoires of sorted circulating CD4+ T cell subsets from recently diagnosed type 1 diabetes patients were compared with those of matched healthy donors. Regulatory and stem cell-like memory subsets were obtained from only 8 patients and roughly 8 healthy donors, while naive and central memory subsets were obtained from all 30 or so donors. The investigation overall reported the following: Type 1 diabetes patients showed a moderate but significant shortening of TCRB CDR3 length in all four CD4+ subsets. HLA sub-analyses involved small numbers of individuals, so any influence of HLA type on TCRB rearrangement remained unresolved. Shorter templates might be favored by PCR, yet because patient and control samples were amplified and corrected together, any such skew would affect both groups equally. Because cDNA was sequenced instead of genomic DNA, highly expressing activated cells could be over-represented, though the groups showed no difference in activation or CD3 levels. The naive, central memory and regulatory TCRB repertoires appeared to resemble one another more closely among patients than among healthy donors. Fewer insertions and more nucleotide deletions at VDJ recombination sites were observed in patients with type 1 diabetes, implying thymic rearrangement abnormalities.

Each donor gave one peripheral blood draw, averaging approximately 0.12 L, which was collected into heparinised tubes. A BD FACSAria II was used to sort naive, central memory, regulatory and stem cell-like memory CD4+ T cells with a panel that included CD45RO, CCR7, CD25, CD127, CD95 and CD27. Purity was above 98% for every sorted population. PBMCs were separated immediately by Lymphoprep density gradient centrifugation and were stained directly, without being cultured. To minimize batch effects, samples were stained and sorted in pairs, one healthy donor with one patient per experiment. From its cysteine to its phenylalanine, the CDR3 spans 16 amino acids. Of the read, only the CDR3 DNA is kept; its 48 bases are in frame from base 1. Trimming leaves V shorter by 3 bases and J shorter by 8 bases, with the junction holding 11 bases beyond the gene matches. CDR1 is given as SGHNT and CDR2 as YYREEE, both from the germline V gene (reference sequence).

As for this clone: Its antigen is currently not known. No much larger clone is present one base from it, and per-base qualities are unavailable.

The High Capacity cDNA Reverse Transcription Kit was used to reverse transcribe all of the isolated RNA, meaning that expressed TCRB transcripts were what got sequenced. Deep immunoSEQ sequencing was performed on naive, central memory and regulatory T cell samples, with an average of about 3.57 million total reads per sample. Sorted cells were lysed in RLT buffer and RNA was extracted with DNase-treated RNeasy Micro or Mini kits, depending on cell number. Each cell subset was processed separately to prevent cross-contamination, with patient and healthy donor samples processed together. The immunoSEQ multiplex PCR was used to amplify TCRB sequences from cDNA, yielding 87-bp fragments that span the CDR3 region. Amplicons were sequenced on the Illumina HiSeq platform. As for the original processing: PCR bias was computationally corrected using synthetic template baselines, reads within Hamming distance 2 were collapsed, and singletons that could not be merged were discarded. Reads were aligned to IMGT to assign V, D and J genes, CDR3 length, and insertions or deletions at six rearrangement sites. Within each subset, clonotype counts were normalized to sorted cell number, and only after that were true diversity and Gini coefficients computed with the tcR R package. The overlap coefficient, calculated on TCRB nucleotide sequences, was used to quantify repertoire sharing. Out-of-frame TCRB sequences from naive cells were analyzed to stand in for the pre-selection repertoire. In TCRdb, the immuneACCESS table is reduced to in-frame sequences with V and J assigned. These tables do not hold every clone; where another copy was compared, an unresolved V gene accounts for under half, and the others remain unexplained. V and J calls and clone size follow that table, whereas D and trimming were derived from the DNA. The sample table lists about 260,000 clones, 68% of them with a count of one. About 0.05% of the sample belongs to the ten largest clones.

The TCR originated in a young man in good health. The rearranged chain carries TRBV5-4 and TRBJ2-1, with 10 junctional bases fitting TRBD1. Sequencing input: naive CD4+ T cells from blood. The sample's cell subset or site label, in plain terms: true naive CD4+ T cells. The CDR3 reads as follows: CASSSWTGGINDEQFF. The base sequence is TGTGCCAGCAGCTCATGGACAGGGGGGATAAACGATGAGCAGTTCTTC.